Below are 14 T cell receptor beta chains sequenced from a single sample in a study of regulatory T cells in long-lasting Graves disease. The sample's time point: newly diagnosed GD, antithyroid drugs for less than 3 months. The TCR library was made from RNA that had been extracted from PBMCs in TRIzol. According to the study, TCR beta libraries were built with iRepertoire HTBI primers and CDR3-region Arm-PCR. Each CDR3 protein gets one entry after TCRdb re-called the multiplex PCR reads with MiXCR. The table lists roughly 410,000 distinct CDR3 sequences, around 16% of them singletons. The same data also contributed to another study, on T cells in Graves' hyperthyroidism and ophthalmopathy.

Sequencing used peripheral blood mononuclear cells (PBMCs), obtained at new diagnosis, from a patient treated with antithyroid drugs. These receptors were obtained from a woman aged 40 to 50 with Graves disease.

This clonotype was seen at least ten times. The chain uses TRBV7-2 and TRBJ1-3; 8 bases are shared with TRBD1. V trimming: 5 bases; J trimming: 4 bases; junction bases outside the gene matches: 7. The CDR3 is made up of 15 amino acids. The V gene's germline CDR1 is SGHTA and CDR2 FQGNSA. CDR3 sequence: CASSPRTGKGNTIYF. CDR3 DNA sequence: TGTGCCAGCAGCCCCCGGACAGGGAAAGGAAACACCATATATTTT.

The CDR3 bases are TGCGCCAGCAGCTTCGCCTGGGGGGCGGAACCACCCTACGAGCAGTACTTC. Encoded protein: CASSFAWGAEPPYEQYF. The chain recombines TRBV5-1 with TRBJ2-7; D might be TRBD1 or TRBD2, each matching 6 bases. This CDR3 comprises 17 residues. Germline V lookup: CDR1 SGHRS, CDR2 YFSETQ. With 2 bases removed from V and 2 bases from J, the gap between germline ends came to 20 bases.

This clonotype was seen repeatedly, ten times or more. The chain links TRBV28 to TRBJ2-5, with 10 bases aligning to TRBD1. Germline CDR1 reads MDHEN; CDR2 reads SYDVKM. V gave up 4 bases and J gave up 5 bases; unmatched junction bases: 16. The CDR3 extends over 18 amino acids. The CDR3 protein is CASSWGRDRGDSRETQYF. The CDR3 DNA follows: TGTGCCAGCAGTTGGGGTCGGGACAGGGGTGATAGCAGGGAGACCCAGTACTTC.

This chain joins TRBV6-2 or TRBV6-3 and TRBJ2-7, with 12 positions matching TRBD2. The V segment lost 6 bases and the J segment 4 bases; nucleotides outside the gene matches: 4. CDR3 length: 14 residues. Germline values: CDR1 MNHEY, CDR2 SVGEGT. CDR3 sequence: CASRTSGSYYEQYF. CDR3 bases: TGTGCCAGCAGGACTAGCGGGAGCTATTACGAGCAGTACTTC.

This clonotype was observed a handful of times. This chain connects TRBV20-1 to TRBJ2-3, with D unclear. Germline CDR1 is DFQATT and CDR2 is SNEGSKA (reference sequence). The ends were cut back, 3 bases at V and 0 bases at J, with 4 bases in the middle. The CDR3 extends over 12 amino acids. The CDR3 DNA sequence: TGCAGTGCTAGGGCTAGCACAGATACGCAGTATTTT. This sequence encodes CSARASTDTQYF.

The rearrangement joins TRBV7-2 to TRBJ1-3, with D perhaps matching TRBD1 (6 bases). Germline CDR1 is SGHTA and CDR2 is FQGNSA. The CDR3 extends over 15 amino acids. The V gene lost 2 bases and the J gene lost 4 bases, with 12 bases spanning the gap. CDR3 amino acids: CASSLRGQRGNTIYF. CDR3 bases: TGTGCCAGCAGCTTACGAGGACAGAGAGGAAACACCATATATTTT.

This clonotype was picked up many times. The rearrangement links TRBV7-9 to TRBJ2-7; either TRBD1 or TRBD2 may fit D (5 bases each). Trimming stripped 5 bases from V and 0 bases from J, with 11 bases between. This CDR3 has 14 amino acids. In germline, CDR1 is SEHNR, CDR2 FQNEAQ (reference sequence). CDR3 in DNA: TGTGCCAGCAGCCCCGCCGGGACCTCCTACGAGCAGTACTTC. It encodes CASSPAGTSYEQYF.

This clonotype was picked up many times. The chain links TRBV2 to TRBJ2-1, with D unresolved. The CDR3 contains 13 residues. V lost 5 bases to trimming and J lost 5 bases, with 10 bases between them. Germline CDR1 reads SNHLY; CDR2 reads FYNNEI. The CDR3 DNA follows: TGTGCCAGCAGTTCCGAATCGGACAATGAGCAGTTCTTC. It yields the protein CASSSESDNEQFF.

This clonotype was counted many times. CDR3 region: CASRDTAGGELFF. CDR3 coding DNA: TGTGCCAGCAGAGACACGGCTGGCGGGGAGCTGTTTTTT. V gene TRBV2 combines with J gene TRBJ2-2; D gene unclear. Trimming left V 6 bases short and J 7 bases short, with 12 bases between. The CDR3 totals 13 residues. Germline lookup yields CDR1 SNHLY and CDR2 FYNNEI.

This clonotype was counted at least ten times. The DNA of the CDR3 is TGTGCCAGCAGCAAAGAGGGTTTCGGGACCGGGGAGCTGTTTTTT. Translating gives CASSKEGFGTGELFF. This sequence joins TRBV2 and TRBJ2-2; a weak D match, TRBD2 (5 bases). The CDR3 sequence is 15 residues long. Germline CDR1 is SNHLY and CDR2 is FYNNEI. With 6 bases removed from V and 5 bases from J, the gap between germline ends came to 16 bases. Full variable domain (outside the CDR3, taken from reference TRBV2 and TRBJ2-2): EPEVTQTPSHQVTQMGQEVILRCVPISNHLYFYWYRQILGQKVEFLVSFYNNEISEKSEIFDDQFSVERPDGSNFTLKIRSTKLEDSAMYFCASSKEGFGTGELFFGEGSRLTVL.

The rearrangement joins TRBV24-1 to TRBJ2-2, with TRBD2 matching over 14 bases. CDR3 length equals 18 residues. V dropped 3 bases and J dropped 7; count of bases not matched to a gene: 9. The V gene's germline CDR1 is KGHDR and CDR2 SFDVKD. In DNA, the CDR3 is TGTGCCACCAGTGATAAAGGACTAGCGGGAGGATTGAGCGGGGAGCTGTTTTTT. It specifies CATSDKGLAGGLSGELFF.

This clonotype was observed a handful of times. The chain joins TRBV12-3 or TRBV12-4 to TRBJ2-1; 7 nucleotides align to TRBD1. Unmatched junction bases numbered 18, after V lost 8 bases and J lost 8 bases. The CDR3 sequence is 16 residues long. CDR3 nucleotide sequence: TGTGCCAGCCAACAGGGGCCATCCCGCTTTTGGGATGAGCAGTTCTTC. It codes for CASQQGPSRFWDEQFF.

V usage is TRBV19 and J usage is TRBJ1-5; 7 bases are shared with TRBD1. CDR3 size: 13 residues. V dropped 5 bases and J dropped 3; count of bases not matched to a gene: 1. Germline values: CDR1 LNHDA, CDR2 SQIVND (reference sequence). The CDR3 coding sequence is TGTGCCAGTAGTGGGACAGTCAATCAGCCCCAGCATTTT. This codes for CASSGTVNQPQHF.

This clonotype was counted many times. The chain is built from TRBV12-3 or TRBV12-4 and TRBJ2-2; possibly TRBD2 for D (5 bases). The CDR3 covers 14 residues. Trimming took off 7 bases at V and 5 bases at J, with 14 bases between the two ends. This CDR3 is CASMYRTGTGELFF. The CDR3 DNA sequence: TGTGCCAGCATGTACCGTACGGGGACCGGGGAGCTGTTTTTT.